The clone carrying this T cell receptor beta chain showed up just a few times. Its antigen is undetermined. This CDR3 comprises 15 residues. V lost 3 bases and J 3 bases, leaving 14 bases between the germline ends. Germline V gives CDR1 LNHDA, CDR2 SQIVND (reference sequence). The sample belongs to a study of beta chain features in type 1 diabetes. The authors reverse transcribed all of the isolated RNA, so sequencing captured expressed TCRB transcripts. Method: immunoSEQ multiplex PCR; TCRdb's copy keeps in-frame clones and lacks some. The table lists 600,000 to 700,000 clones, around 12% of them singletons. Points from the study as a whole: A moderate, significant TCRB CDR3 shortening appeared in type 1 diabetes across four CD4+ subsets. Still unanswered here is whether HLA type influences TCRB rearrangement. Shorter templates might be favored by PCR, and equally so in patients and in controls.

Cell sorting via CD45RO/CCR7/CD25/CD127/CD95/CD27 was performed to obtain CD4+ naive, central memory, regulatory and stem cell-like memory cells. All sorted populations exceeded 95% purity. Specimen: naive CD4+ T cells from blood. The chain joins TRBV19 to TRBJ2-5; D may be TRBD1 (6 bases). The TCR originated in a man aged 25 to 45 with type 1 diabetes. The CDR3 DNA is TGTGCCAGTAGTATTTCACCCGGACAGAAAGAGACCCAGTACTTC. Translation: CASSISPGQKETQYF. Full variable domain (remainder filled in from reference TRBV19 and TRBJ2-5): DGGITQSPKYLFRKEGQNVTLSCEQNLNHDAMYWYRQDPGQGLRLIYYSQIVNDFQKGDIAEGYSVSREKKESFPLTVTSAQKNPTAFYLCASSISPGQKETQYFGPGTRLLVL.